One sample yielded the 18 T cell receptor beta chains listed below, sequenced in a study of shared clonotypes between healthy human individuals. Libraries were prepared by immunoSEQ multiplex PCR; TCRdb keeps only in-frame clonotypes and omits some of them. The table lists more than 2,000,000 clones, 93% of them singletons. Sequenced input: naive CD4+ T cells from PBMCs. The subset here: CD45RA+ positively selected. The receptors were sampled from a man between 18 and 35 years old in good health. Some clones in this sample may be carry-over from other donors' samples.

The chain couples TRBV19 to TRBJ1-2; D remains unclear. This CDR3 is built from 13 residues. Germline CDR1 LNHDA, CDR2 SQIVND (reference sequence). Trimming left V 10 bases short and J 2 bases short, with 14 bases between. In DNA form, the CDR3 reads TGTGCCACCTCTTTGCGGGGAAACTATGGCTACACCTTC. It yields the protein CATSLRGNYGYTF.

This clone was counted a single time. This rearrangement joins TRBV28 to TRBJ1-4; TRBD1 matches 7 bases. V dropped 6 bases and J dropped 0; count of bases not matched to a gene: 7. The CDR3 has 16 amino acids. The germline CDR1 and CDR2 sequences are MDHEN and SYDVKM. The CDR3, as DNA: TGTGCCAGCAGCCGGGGACAGACTTCAACTAATGAAAAACTGTTTTTT. Its protein is CASSRGQTSTNEKLFF.

The genes are TRBV15 and TRBJ2-7; TRBD1 or TRBD2 may be the D gene (5 bases each). V was trimmed by 2 bases and J by 1 base, leaving 12 bases between them. Germline V gene sequence: CDR1 LNHNV, CDR2 YYDKDF (reference sequence). The CDR3 contains 15 residues. Written as DNA, the CDR3 is TGTGCCACCAGCAGATCCGGGACGGAATCCTACGAGCAGTACTTC. As protein: CATSRSGTESYEQYF.

In this sample, this clone turned up once. V usage is TRBV5-1 and J usage is TRBJ2-7; the D gene is possibly TRBD2 (6 bases). Germline V gene lookup returns CDR1 SGHRS and CDR2 YFSETQ. Trimming took off 4 bases at V and 1 base at J, with 12 bases between the two ends. This CDR3 has 14 residues. The CDR3 loop reads CASSIPGLSYEQYF. In nucleotides, the CDR3 is TGCGCCAGCAGCATACCGGGACTTTCCTACGAGCAGTACTTC.

The rearrangement uses TRBV7-9 and TRBJ1-4; the match to TRBD1 covers 9 bases. V shed 5 bases, J shed 12 bases, and the junction held 1 base outside the gene matches. This CDR3 region has 11 residues. From germline, CDR1 is SEHNR and CDR2 FQNEAQ (reference sequence). The CDR3 protein is CASSRQGELFF. CDR3 DNA sequence: TGTGCCAGCAGCAGACAGGGGGAACTGTTTTTT.

The rearrangement links TRBV5-1 to TRBJ2-5; D is undetermined. Germline CDR1 reads SGHRS; CDR2 reads YFSETQ. The CDR3 consists of 14 residues. V lost 4 bases to trimming and J lost 4 bases, with 14 bases between them. The CDR3 loop reads CASSPTPTGETQYF. CDR3 sequence (DNA): TGCGCCAGCAGCCCGACACCAACCGGAGAGACCCAGTACTTC.

The V call is TRBV11-3, the J call TRBJ2-5; D is perhaps TRBD1 (6 bases). Germline V gene data show CDR1 as SGHNT and CDR2 as YENEEA. The length of the CDR3 is 15 residues. The V and J ends lost 1 base and 4 bases respectively, with 13 bases between them. CDR3 in DNA: TGTGCCAGCAGCTTAGGAGGGGGACGGGGAGAGACCCAGTACTTC. Its protein is CASSLGGGRGETQYF. The entire variable domain, with the rest obtained from reference TRBV11-3 and TRBJ2-5, is as follows: EAGVVQSPRYKIIEKKQPVAFWCNPISGHNTLYWYLQNLGQGPELLIRYENEEAVDDSQLPKDRFSAERLKGVDSTLKIQPAELGDSAVYLCASSLGGGRGETQYFGPGTRLLVL.

This chain connects TRBV28 to TRBJ2-2; D not certain. Trimming took off 2 bases at V and 0 bases at J, with 10 bases between the two ends. Germline assignment: CDR1 MDHEN and CDR2 SYDVKM. The length of the CDR3 is 16 residues. The CDR3 nucleotides are TGTGCCAGCAGTTTAGTTGAACCTCCGAACACCGGGGAGCTGTTTTTT. This encodes CASSLVEPPNTGELFF.

This clone was seen a few times. V is TRBV10-1 and J is TRBJ2-2, with D perhaps TRBD1 (6 bases). V lost 5 bases, J lost 4 bases, and 14 bases lay in between. This CDR3 region has 15 residues. CDR1 is WNHNN, CDR2 SYGVQD, per germline (reference sequence). The CDR3 loop is CASSRTALVTGELFF. The CDR3 DNA sequence: TGCGCCAGCAGTCGGACAGCATTGGTCACCGGGGAGCTGTTTTTT.

The V and J genes are TRBV29-1 and TRBJ1-2; no definite D call. The germline V gene has CDR1 SQVTM and CDR2 ANQGSEA. V was trimmed by 0 bases and J by 2 bases, leaving 4 bases between them. The CDR3 loop spans 12 amino acids. For the CDR3, the DNA is TGCAGCGTTGAAGACAACAACTATGGCTACACCTTC. This translates into CSVEDNNYGYTF.

This clone was counted once. The chain joins TRBV6-5 to TRBJ2-5; 12 nucleotides line up with TRBD2. J lost 3 bases, V lost 6 bases, and 2 bases had no gene match. The CDR3 totals 14 residues. Germline CDR1 MNHEY, CDR2 SVGAGI. The CDR3 reads CASSRLAGEETQYF. The CDR3 DNA sequence: TGTGCCAGCAGCCGACTAGCGGGAGAAGAGACCCAGTACTTC.

V and J are TRBV18 and TRBJ1-5, with TRBD1 identical over 8 bases. The V segment lost 3 bases and the J segment 3 bases; nucleotides outside the gene matches: 7. The CDR3 totals 16 residues. From germline, CDR1 is KGHSH and CDR2 LQKENI. The CDR3 nucleotides read TGTGCCAGCTCACCGGGGACAGGAGGGGACAATCAGCCCCAGCATTTT. Translation: CASSPGTGGDNQPQHF.

This clone was recorded once. The V gene is TRBV5-1, the J gene TRBJ2-3; perhaps TRBD1 as D (7 bases). Germline V gene data show CDR1 as SGHRS and CDR2 as YFSETQ. Trimming removed 3 bases from V and 3 bases from J, with 17 bases in between. CDR3 length equals 16 residues. CDR3 loop: CASSSSPGGSTDTQYF. In DNA form, the CDR3 reads TGCGCCAGCAGCTCATCTCCAGGGGGGTCGACAGATACGCAGTATTTT.

J is TRBJ1-3 and V is TRBV9, with D possibly matching TRBD1 (5 bases). In germline, CDR1 is SGDLS, CDR2 YYNGEE. CDR3 size: 17 residues. Trimming stripped 3 bases from V and 0 bases from J, with 16 bases between. The CDR3 nucleotides read TGTGCCAGCAGCGGTACAGTTGGCGGGGCCTCTGGAAACACCATATATTTT. It codes for CASSGTVGGASGNTIYF.

The V and J genes are TRBV7-8 and TRBJ2-7; TRBD2 aligns across 9 bases. The CDR3 runs to 14 residues. V trimming: 2 bases; J trimming: 6 bases; junction bases outside the gene matches: 5. Germline CDR1 is SGHVS and CDR2 is FQNEAQ. This CDR3 is CASSLRSSGTEQYF. The CDR3 DNA sequence: TGTGCCAGCAGCTTAAGGTCTAGCGGGACCGAGCAGTACTTC.

Points on this clone: The same CDR3 can be traced to other DNA sequences in this sample. The rearrangement uses TRBV5-1 and TRBJ2-1, with TRBD2 identical over 8 bases. This CDR3 has 15 residues. Looked up from germline, CDR1 is SGHRS and CDR2 is YFSETQ. V shed 4 bases and J 4 bases; nucleotides not matched to a gene: 7. Here the CDR3 reads CASSPASGSYNEQFF. The CDR3, as DNA: TGCGCCAGCAGCCCTGCTAGCGGGTCTTACAATGAGCAGTTCTTC.

The chain links TRBV11-2 to TRBJ1-1; unclear D gene. The CDR3 covers 11 residues. V gave up 4 bases and J gave up 7 bases, with 7 bases separating them. CDR1 SGHAT and CDR2 FQNNGV come from the germline V gene. DNA of the CDR3: TGTGCCAGCAGCTATAGCATTGAAGCTTTCTTT. Translated: CASSYSIEAFF.

This chain connects TRBV5-1 to TRBJ2-3; TRBD2 might be the D (6 bases). V shed 3 bases and J shed 0 bases, with 17 bases lying between them. CDR1 is SGHRS and CDR2 is YFSETQ in the germline V gene. The CDR3 spans 17 residues. CDR3 DNA sequence: TGCGCCAGCAGCTACTACCCTAGCGTGTCTAGCACAGATACGCAGTATTTT. It translates to CASSYYPSVSSTDTQYF.